The clone carrying this TCR beta chain was observed a few times. Its antigen is unknown. This record comes from a study of blood T cells in healthy people across ages. Study conclusions and caveats: With age, beta diversity per million T cells declined roughly linearly, significantly by around 43.

PCR was performed a second time for roughly 6 to 12 cycles using a sample-barcoded 5' primer and a J-beta primer mix. Each CDR3 protein is one row after TCRdb ran MiXCR on the 5' RACE reads. Of hundreds of thousands of distinct CDR3 sequences listed, around 21% were seen once; the top ten hold 3.6%. CDR3 length equals 15 residues. With 4 bases clipped from V and 2 bases from J, the junction kept 5 bases outside the gene matches. Sequencing was performed on blood. The TCR sequence derives from a man aged 65 to 85 in good health. The rearrangement uses TRBV12-3 or TRBV12-4 and TRBJ1-5, with TRBD1 matching 7 bases. CDR3 protein: CASSYLTGGNQPQHF. In DNA form, the CDR3 reads TGTGCCAGCAGTTATCTAACAGGGGGCAATCAGCCCCAGCATTTT.